This is a list of T cell receptor beta chains from one sample in a study of blood T cell repertoires in COVID-19. Produced via immunoSEQ multiplex PCR; TCRdb's table is partial and in-frame only. The repertoire holds fewer than 130,000 clones, with approximately 80% as singletons. Sample: peripheral blood. These receptors came from a man in his 70s with active or convalescent COVID-19. Each CDR3 is given with its conserved first and last residue. The D gene is left open where the match is weak. Part of the rows lack a size; the others show once, few, many or a class for expanded clones.

j_gene | abundance | d_gene | v_gene | CDR3nt | CDR3aa
TRBJ1-1 | . | . | TRBV9 | TGTGCCAGCAGCCCCCAAATGAACACTGAAGCTTTCTTT | CASSPQMNTEAFF
TRBJ1-1 | . | . | TRBV5-1 | TGCGCCAGCAGCTTGGGCATAGGGGATCCGGCTGAAGCTTTCTTT | CASSLGIGDPAEAFF
TRBJ1-5 | . | . | TRBV19 | TGTGCCAGTAGTACCGTGGCAATCAATAGCAATCAGCCCCAGCATTTT | CASSTVAINSNQPQHF
TRBJ1-6 | few | . | TRBV5-8 | TGTGCCAGCGGAAAGGGGGACTCCTATAATTCACCCCTCCACTTT | CASGKGDSYNSPLHF
TRBJ1-2 | . | TRBD1 | TRBV27 | TGTGCCAGCAGGACAGGGCGCTATGGCTACACCTTC | CASRTGRYGYTF
TRBJ2-1 | . | . | TRBV18 | TGTGCCAGCTCACGGGCCAATGAGCAGTTCTTC | CASSRANEQFF
TRBJ2-4 | . | . | TRBV19 | TGTGCCAGTAGTATGGACACTAAGGAAAACATTCAGTACTTC | CASSMDTKENIQYF
TRBJ2-5 | . | TRBD2 | TRBV7-9 | TGTGCCAGCAGCTCCCTCGGGGGGACTAGCGGGAGGATTGAGACCCAGTACTTC | CASSSLGGTSGRIETQYF
TRBJ1-2 | . | . | TRBV6-5 | TGTGCCAGCAGTTACTCGGAGTCGGGGAACGGCTACACCTTC | CASSYSESGNGYTF
TRBJ1-2 | . | . | TRBV19 | TGTGCCAGTCTAAAACCAGGGGCTCATGGCTACACCTTC | CASLKPGAHGYTF
TRBJ1-2 | . | . | TRBV12-3/TRBV12-4 | TGTGCCAGCAGTTTGGGGGAGGACTATGGCTACACCTTC | CASSLGEDYGYTF
TRBJ1-2 | . | TRBD1 | TRBV10-3 | TGTGCCATCAGTGCGGACAGGGGGCGAGGCTACACCTTC | CAISADRGRGYTF
TRBJ1-1 | few | . | TRBV6-4 | TGTGCCAGCAGTGCACAGCTGAACACTGAAGCTTTCTTT | CASSAQLNTEAFF
TRBJ2-5 | . | . | TRBV20-1 | TGCAGTGCTAGTAGAACAGGTCTACAGTACTTC | CSASRTGLQYF
TRBJ2-7 | . | TRBD1 | TRBV11-2 | TGTGCCAGCAGCTTGGGACAGGGACCTCTCTACGAGCAGTACTTC | CASSLGQGPLYEQYF
TRBJ2-7 | . | TRBD1 | TRBV5-6 | TGTGCCAGCAGCTTGGCCGGAGGGACAGGGCGAACCTACGAGCAGTACTTC | CASSLAGGTGRTYEQYF
TRBJ2-1 | once | . | TRBV23-1 | TGCGCCAGCAGTCAGGTCTCCGGGAGAGAGGTCGGTGAGCAGTTCTTC | CASSQVSGREVGEQFF
TRBJ2-1 | . | TRBD1 | TRBV6-6 | TGTGCCAGCAGGGACAGGGTGTACAATGAGCAGTTCTTC | CASRDRVYNEQFF